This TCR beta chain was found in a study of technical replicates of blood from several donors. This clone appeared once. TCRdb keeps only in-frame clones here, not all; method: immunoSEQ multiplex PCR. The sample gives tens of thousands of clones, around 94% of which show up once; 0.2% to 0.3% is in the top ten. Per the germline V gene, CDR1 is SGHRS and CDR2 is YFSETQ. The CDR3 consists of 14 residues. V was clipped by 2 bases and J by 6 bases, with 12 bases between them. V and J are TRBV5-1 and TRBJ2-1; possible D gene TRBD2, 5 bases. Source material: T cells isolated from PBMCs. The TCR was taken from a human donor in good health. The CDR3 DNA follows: TGCGCCAGCAGCTTCGGCCTAGAGGGCAATGAGCAGTTCTTC. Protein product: CASSFGLEGNEQFF.